A selection of T cell receptor beta chains follows, all from one sample in a study of Graves' ophthalmopathy and Graves' hyperthyroidism. TCRdb reanalysed the multiplex PCR reads using MiXCR and keeps one entry per CDR3 protein. The table lists 350,000 or so distinct CDR3 sequences, roughly 16% of them singletons. The specimen sequenced was peripheral blood. The receptors here all came from an adult man with Graves' ophthalmopathy. Both conserved end residues are part of each CDR3. Each record gives: J gene, V gene, clone size, D gene, CDR3 DNA, CDR3 protein. The D gene is left open where the match is weak. Rows may omit the clone size; those that give it use once, few, many or a size class.

J gene: TRBJ2-7; V gene: TRBV7-9; clone size: many; D gene: TRBD2; CDR3 DNA: TGTGCCAGCAGCTTCGGGTCGGGACTAGCGGGAGGCGAGCAGTACTTC; CDR3 protein: CASSFGSGLAGGEQYF
J gene: TRBJ2-5; V gene: TRBV29-1; clone size: many; D gene: TRBD2; CDR3 DNA: TGCAGCGTCGGAAATCGACTAGCGGTAGAGACCCAGTACTTC; CDR3 protein: CSVGNRLAVETQYF
J gene: TRBJ2-5; V gene: TRBV15; clone size: many; D gene: NA; CDR3 DNA: TGTGCCACCAGCAGAGGTTCCACGGAACAAGAGACCCAGTACTTC; CDR3 protein: CATSRGSTEQETQYF
J gene: TRBJ2-7; V gene: TRBV10-3; clone size: NA; D gene: NA; CDR3 DNA: TGTGCCACCATCGTATCGTGGGGGAGCCCCTACGAGCAGTACTTC; CDR3 protein: CATIVSWGSPYEQYF
J gene: TRBJ2-5; V gene: TRBV12-3/TRBV12-4; clone size: many; D gene: TRBD2; CDR3 DNA: TGTGCCAGCAGTTTAGGACTAGCGGGAGCAGAGACCCAGTACTTC; CDR3 protein: CASSLGLAGAETQYF
J gene: TRBJ2-7; V gene: TRBV6-2/TRBV6-3; clone size: many; D gene: NA; CDR3 DNA: TGTGCCAGCAGTTACGCCTTCTACGAGCAGTACTTC; CDR3 protein: CASSYAFYEQYF
J gene: TRBJ2-7; V gene: TRBV7-2; clone size: many; D gene: TRBD2; CDR3 DNA: TGTGCCAGCAGCTTACTAGCGGGAGGCAGCGAGCAGTACTTC; CDR3 protein: CASSLLAGGSEQYF
J gene: TRBJ1-5; V gene: TRBV11-2; clone size: NA; D gene: NA; CDR3 DNA: TGTGCCAGCAGCCCGAACGCACAGGTCAATCAGCCCCAGCTTTTT; CDR3 protein: CASSPNAQVNQPQLF
J gene: TRBJ2-5; V gene: TRBV29-1; clone size: many; D gene: TRBD1; CDR3 DNA: TGCAGCGTTGAACCGGGACAGGGGGCAGGAGAGACCCAGTACTTC; CDR3 protein: CSVEPGQGAGETQYF
J gene: TRBJ2-7; V gene: TRBV5-1; clone size: many; D gene: NA; CDR3 DNA: TGCGCCAGCAGCGCGACGGATGGCTACGAGCAGTACTTC; CDR3 protein: CASSATDGYEQYF
J gene: TRBJ2-2; V gene: TRBV9; clone size: many; D gene: NA; CDR3 DNA: TGTGCCAGCAGCCCGAGGGACACCGGGGAGCTGTTTTTT; CDR3 protein: CASSPRDTGELFF
J gene: TRBJ2-2; V gene: TRBV2; clone size: many; D gene: NA; CDR3 DNA: TGTGCCAGCAGGTCAGGGAGCAACACCGGGGAGCTGTTTTTT; CDR3 protein: CASRSGSNTGELFF
J gene: TRBJ1-2; V gene: TRBV2; clone size: many; D gene: TRBD1; CDR3 DNA: TGTGCCAGCGGCCGGACAGGGTTAGGCTATGGCTACACCTTC; CDR3 protein: CASGRTGLGYGYTF
J gene: TRBJ1-5; V gene: TRBV6-5; clone size: many; D gene: TRBD1; CDR3 DNA: TGTGCCAGCGACAGGGGGCTCAATCAGCCCCAGCATTTT; CDR3 protein: CASDRGLNQPQHF
J gene: TRBJ1-1; V gene: TRBV12-3/TRBV12-4; clone size: many; D gene: NA; CDR3 DNA: TGTGCCAGCAGTTTAGGAGGGCTAGGGTTGAACACTGAAGCTTTCTTT; CDR3 protein: CASSLGGLGLNTEAFF
J gene: TRBJ2-7; V gene: TRBV28; clone size: many; D gene: NA; CDR3 DNA: TGTGCCAGCACGGGCAGCTCCTACGAGCAGTACTTC; CDR3 protein: CASTGSSYEQYF
J gene: TRBJ2-7; V gene: TRBV2; clone size: NA; D gene: TRBD1; CDR3 DNA: TGTGCCAGCAGTGAAGGCCCGACAGGGGCCTACGAGCAGTACTTC; CDR3 protein: CASSEGPTGAYEQYF
J gene: TRBJ2-7; V gene: TRBV20-1; clone size: many; D gene: TRBD1; CDR3 DNA: TGCAGTGCCAGGACAGGGCCCGGCCTTTCCTACGAGCAGTACTTC; CDR3 protein: CSARTGPGLSYEQYF
J gene: TRBJ1-2; V gene: TRBV29-1; clone size: NA; D gene: NA; CDR3 DNA: TGCAGCTCCTTGGAGGGTTTAGATGGCTACACCTTC; CDR3 protein: CSSLEGLDGYTF
J gene: TRBJ2-7; V gene: TRBV30; clone size: many; D gene: NA; CDR3 DNA: TGTGCCTGGAGGCTGACGGGGACCTACGAGCAGTACTTC; CDR3 protein: CAWRLTGTYEQYF
J gene: TRBJ2-7; V gene: TRBV20-1; clone size: many; D gene: NA; CDR3 DNA: TGCAGTGCTCCGATACAGGGAAATAACCACGAGCAGTACTTC; CDR3 protein: CSAPIQGNNHEQYF
J gene: TRBJ2-5; V gene: TRBV7-9; clone size: many; D gene: NA; CDR3 DNA: TGTGCCAGCACGTCAAGGACGCTCGGGGAGACCCAGTACTTC; CDR3 protein: CASTSRTLGETQYF
J gene: TRBJ2-2; V gene: TRBV30; clone size: NA; D gene: NA; CDR3 DNA: TGTGCCCTACTGAGACTGCGGGGGAACACCGGGGAGCTGTTTTTT; CDR3 protein: CALLRLRGNTGELFF
J gene: TRBJ1-5; V gene: TRBV6-1; clone size: many; D gene: NA; CDR3 DNA: TGTGCCAGCACCCCCTCGTTCAGCGGCAATCAGCCCCAGCATTTT; CDR3 protein: CASTPSFSGNQPQHF
J gene: TRBJ2-7; V gene: TRBV11-3; clone size: many; D gene: TRBD1; CDR3 DNA: TGTGCCAGCAGCTTAGGAGGGACAGGGATACCCGAGCAGTACTTC; CDR3 protein: CASSLGGTGIPEQYF
J gene: TRBJ2-5; V gene: TRBV6-1; clone size: NA; D gene: NA; CDR3 DNA: TGTGCCAGCAGGCTCGCCCGGACAGTTCAAAAAGAGACCCAGTACTTC; CDR3 protein: CASRLARTVQKETQYF
J gene: TRBJ2-7; V gene: TRBV7-2; clone size: NA; D gene: NA; CDR3 DNA: TGTGCCAGCAGCCGGAGCGGGCCGAGCTCCTACGAGCAGTACTTC; CDR3 protein: CASSRSGPSSYEQYF
J gene: TRBJ2-7; V gene: TRBV10-3; clone size: many; D gene: NA; CDR3 DNA: TGTGCCATCAGTCGGGCGGAGGTTTCCTACGAGCAGTACTTC; CDR3 protein: CAISRAEVSYEQYF
J gene: TRBJ1-3; V gene: TRBV20-1; clone size: NA; D gene: NA; CDR3 DNA: TGCAGTGCTAGAGATGGGAACACCATATATTTT; CDR3 protein: CSARDGNTIYF
J gene: TRBJ1-6; V gene: TRBV6-2/TRBV6-3; clone size: many; D gene: TRBD1; CDR3 DNA: TGTGCCAGCAGTTCCCAGGGGGCCGAGAATTCACCCCTCCACTTT; CDR3 protein: CASSSQGAENSPLHF
J gene: TRBJ2-6; V gene: TRBV6-2/TRBV6-3; clone size: many; D gene: NA; CDR3 DNA: TGTGCCAGCAGTTACAGCTCTGGGGCCAACGTCCTGACTTTC; CDR3 protein: CASSYSSGANVLTF
J gene: TRBJ2-5; V gene: TRBV20-1; clone size: many; D gene: TRBD2; CDR3 DNA: TGCAGTGCTAGAGCACTAGCGGAGACCCAGTACTTC; CDR3 protein: CSARALAETQYF
J gene: TRBJ2-2; V gene: TRBV7-3; clone size: many; D gene: TRBD2; CDR3 DNA: TGTGCCAGCAGCTTAACTAGCGGGTCTTACACCGGGGAGCTGTTTTTT; CDR3 protein: CASSLTSGSYTGELFF
J gene: TRBJ2-7; V gene: TRBV6-2/TRBV6-3; clone size: once; D gene: TRBD2; CDR3 DNA: TGTGCCAGCAGAAAATCCGGACTAGCGGGAGGTAACGAGCAGTACTTC; CDR3 protein: CASRKSGLAGGNEQYF
J gene: TRBJ1-5; V gene: TRBV15; clone size: many; D gene: NA; CDR3 DNA: TGTGCCACCAGCAGAGATTTAGCCGGCCCCCAGCATTTT; CDR3 protein: CATSRDLAGPQHF
J gene: TRBJ1-1; V gene: TRBV28; clone size: NA; D gene: NA; CDR3 DNA: TGTGCCAGCAGTTTATACCGAGTTAACACTGAAGCTTTCTTT; CDR3 protein: CASSLYRVNTEAFF
J gene: TRBJ1-5; V gene: TRBV6-1; clone size: many; D gene: NA; CDR3 DNA: TGTGCCAGCAGTCCAGATTGGGGTCATTATCAGCCCCAGCATTTT; CDR3 protein: CASSPDWGHYQPQHF
J gene: TRBJ1-1; V gene: TRBV11-2; clone size: many; D gene: NA; CDR3 DNA: TGTGCCAGCGGGCCAGGAGTGCAGGGCCCCACTGAAGCTTTCTTT; CDR3 protein: CASGPGVQGPTEAFF
J gene: TRBJ1-1; V gene: TRBV24-1; clone size: many; D gene: NA; CDR3 DNA: TGTGCCACCAGTGACGCTGGGAACACTGAAGCTTTCTTT; CDR3 protein: CATSDAGNTEAFF
J gene: TRBJ1-1; V gene: TRBV7-3; clone size: many; D gene: NA; CDR3 DNA: TGTGCCAGCAGCTCCGAACCGGGATATCCGGCTTTCTTT; CDR3 protein: CASSSEPGYPAFF
J gene: TRBJ1-2; V gene: TRBV6-1; clone size: many; D gene: TRBD1; CDR3 DNA: TGTGCCAGCAGCAACAGGGGGAATTTACAGTATGGCTACACCTTC; CDR3 protein: CASSNRGNLQYGYTF
J gene: TRBJ2-7; V gene: TRBV19; clone size: NA; D gene: TRBD2; CDR3 DNA: TGTGCCAGTAGCCTCGGACTAGCGGGAGAGAGGCAGTACTTC; CDR3 protein: CASSLGLAGERQYF
J gene: TRBJ2-5; V gene: TRBV3-1; clone size: NA; D gene: NA; CDR3 DNA: TGTGCCAGCAGCCAAGTGCGGCCGAGAGAAAGGAAGGGAGAGACCCAGTACTTC; CDR3 protein: CASSQVRPRERKGETQYF
J gene: TRBJ2-7; V gene: TRBV5-8; clone size: many; D gene: TRBD2; CDR3 DNA: TGTGCCAGCAGCGGGCGGGGGAGGCCCGAGCAGTACTTC; CDR3 protein: CASSGRGRPEQYF
J gene: TRBJ2-5; V gene: TRBV20-1; clone size: many; D gene: NA; CDR3 DNA: TGCAGTGCTCCCCCCCCGGCGGCGGATCAAGAGACCCAGTACTTC; CDR3 protein: CSAPPPAADQETQYF
J gene: TRBJ1-4; V gene: TRBV6-5; clone size: few; D gene: NA; CDR3 DNA: TGTGCCAGCAGTTACTCGCCTAGTGAAAAACTGTTTTTT; CDR3 protein: CASSYSPSEKLFF
J gene: TRBJ2-7; V gene: TRBV29-1; clone size: many; D gene: TRBD1; CDR3 DNA: TGCAGCGTCGCCGGGACAGGGATGTCTGCCTCCTACGAGCAGTACTTC; CDR3 protein: CSVAGTGMSASYEQYF
J gene: TRBJ2-7; V gene: TRBV20-1; clone size: many; D gene: TRBD2; CDR3 DNA: TGCAGTGCTAGAGATTCTGGGCGGGGGTTTTCCTACGAGCAGTACTTC; CDR3 protein: CSARDSGRGFSYEQYF
J gene: TRBJ2-5; V gene: TRBV6-2/TRBV6-3; clone size: many; D gene: TRBD1; CDR3 DNA: TGTGCCAGCATTCAGATACAGGGGTTGGAGACCCAGTACTTC; CDR3 protein: CASIQIQGLETQYF